This is a list of T cell receptor beta chains from one sample in a study of breast tumors, draining lymph nodes, adjacent tissues. TCRdb reprocessed the multiplex PCR reads with MiXCR, giving one entry per CDR3 protein. Of under 250,000 distinct CDR3 sequences in the sample, about 32% were seen once. What was sequenced was axillary lymph node tissue. The source is a female donor with breast cancer. Some clones in this sample may be carry-over from other donors' samples. Both conserved end residues are part of each CDR3. The D gene is left open where the match is weak. The listing skips clone size in some rows; elsewhere it reads once, few, many or a size class.

>many|TRBJ2-7|TRBV29-1|TRBD2
TGCAGCGTTGAAAGGACTAGCGGGAGGGCCGTCCAGCAGTACTTC
CSVERTSGRAVQQYF
>many|TRBJ2-5|TRBV30|TRBD1
TGTGCCTGGGGGGACAGCCAAGAGACCCAGTACTTC
CAWGDSQETQYF
>few|TRBJ1-1|TRBV9|TRBD1
TGTGCCAGCAGCGGTACAGGGGGCAGAACTGAAGCTTTCTTT
CASSGTGGRTEAFF
>many|TRBJ2-7|TRBV5-4|NA
TGTGCCAGCAGCACCGGACTTCTCTACGAGCAGTACTTC
CASSTGLLYEQYF
>NA|TRBJ2-3|TRBV2|NA
TGTGCCACCTGGGGAGATACGCAGTATTTT
CATWGDTQYF
>many|TRBJ2-5|TRBV5-6|NA
TGTGCCAGCAGCTTGGGTGGGGGCGGACGAGAGACCCAGTACTTC
CASSLGGGGRETQYF
>many|TRBJ2-5|TRBV7-9|NA
TGTGCCAGCGGCCGGGGCTCTCAAGAGACCCAGTACTTC
CASGRGSQETQYF
>many|TRBJ2-3|TRBV4-1|NA
TGCGCCAGCAGTCAAGTAAGCACAGATACGCAGTATTTT
CASSQVSTDTQYF
>many|TRBJ2-5|TRBV20-1|TRBD2
TGCAGTGCTAGGGAGACTAGCGCACAGTCCTTC
CSARETSAQSF
>few|TRBJ1-1|TRBV5-5|TRBD1
TGTGCCAGCAGCTCGGACAGGGCGGGGACTGAAGCTTTCTTT
CASSSDRAGTEAFF
>NA|TRBJ2-2|TRBV4-2|NA
TGTGCCAGCAGCCAAGCTGACTGGGTATCGAACACCGGGGAGCTGTTTTTT
CASSQADWVSNTGELFF
>many|TRBJ1-4|TRBV29-1|NA
TGCAGCGAGAGCATCAGGGCTAATGAAAGACTGTTTTTT
CSESIRANERLFF
>many|TRBJ2-3|TRBV29-1|NA
TGCAGCGCCGGGGGTTCAGATACGCAGTATTTT
CSAGGSDTQYF
>many|TRBJ1-4|TRBV6-6|NA
TGTGCCAGCAGGGTGACAGGAGTTAATGAAAAACTGTTTTTT
CASRVTGVNEKLFF
>many|TRBJ2-3|TRBV9|NA
TGTGCCAGCAGCGTAGGTTTAGGGGCGAGGGGCACAGATACGCAGTATTTT
CASSVGLGARGTDTQYF
>NA|TRBJ2-2|TRBV20-1|NA
TGCAGTGCATCGCGGGCCGGGGAGCTGTTCTTT
CSASRAGELFF
>many|TRBJ2-1|TRBV9|NA
TGTGCCAGCAGCGGACGTTTTGGTGAGGGGTACAATGAGCAGTTCTTC
CASSGRFGEGYNEQFF
>many|TRBJ2-2|TRBV14|NA
TGTGCCAGCAGCCCCTCCGGGATTCAAAACACCGGGGAGCTGTTTTTT
CASSPSGIQNTGELFF
>NA|TRBJ2-6|TRBV29-1|NA
TGCAGCGTGGGACCCGGGCTGTGCTCTGGGGCCAACGTCCCGACTTTC
CSVGPGLCSGANVPTF
>NA|TRBJ2-3|TRBV5-5|TRBD2
TGTGCCAGCAGCTCTGGGGCAGGGAGGGCCGAAACAGATACGCAGTATTTT
CASSSGAGRAETDTQYF
>many|TRBJ2-3|TRBV7-2|NA
TGTGCCAGCAGCCATGGACAGCCTGAGGCCGCCCGTAGCACAGATACGCAGTATTTT
CASSHGQPEAARSTDTQYF
>many|TRBJ2-7|TRBV28|TRBD1
TGTGCCAGCAGCCACAGGGGAGACTACGAGCAGTACTTC
CASSHRGDYEQYF